Each of the 13 T cell receptor beta chains below was sequenced from the same sample in a study of control samples from healthy donors and cancer patients (dated by TCRdb to the early 2020s). The library was made by the immunoSEQ multiplex PCR assay. TCRdb's version of the immuneACCESS table is confined to in-frame rearrangements and falls short of the full clone set. An unresolved V gene accounts for under half of the shortfall where checked; the remainder is of unknown origin. This sample lists roughly 120,000 clones; over 85% were detected once. The top ten constitute over 2.5% of the sample. The sequenced sample was blood. Receptors were obtained from a man aged 25-45 years in good health.

This CDR3 reads CATSRDQVASPLYGYTF. The CDR3 DNA is TGTGCCACCAGCAGAGATCAGGTGGCCTCCCCCCTCTATGGCTACACCTTC. The J gene is TRBJ1-2, the V gene TRBV15; no firm D call. CDR3 length: 17 amino acids. The V gene lost 0 bases and the J gene lost 4 bases, with 18 bases spanning the gap. Germline V CDR1 and CDR2: LNHNV, YYDKDF (reference sequence).

The CDR3 DNA follows: TGTGCCAGCAGGGGAAAGGGGGCCCTAGAGCAGTTCTTC. It codes for CASRGKGALEQFF. The chain is built from TRBV21-1 and TRBJ2-1; TRBD1, the table's D call, was not compared with the DNA. TRBV21-1 is designated a pseudogene. The CDR3 loop spans 13 amino acids.

The chain's CDR3 is CASSQESRGLYEKLFF. The CDR3 nucleotides are TGTGCCAGCAGCCAAGAATCCAGGGGGCTGTACGAAAAACTGTTTTTT. The chain employs TRBV4-2 and TRBJ1-4; 8 bases match TRBD1. The CDR3 covers 16 residues. Trimming cost V 0 bases and J 8 bases; bases outside gene matches: 8. The germline V gene has CDR1 LGHNA and CDR2 YNFKEQ.

The rearrangement links TRBV7-9 to TRBJ2-2; perhaps TRBD1 as D (6 bases). Germline V CDR1 and CDR2: SEHNR, FQNEAQ (reference sequence). V was shortened by 5 bases and J by 8 bases, with 18 bases between the two germline ends. This CDR3 has 15 amino acids. In DNA, the CDR3 is TGTGCCAGCAGCCTATCTACAGGGCTAGCTGGGGAGCTGTTTTTT. Protein product: CASSLSTGLAGELFF.

For the CDR3, the DNA is TGTGCCTGGAGTCCTGGGGGGGGAGGCTACGAGCAGTACGTC. Protein sequence: CAWSPGGGGYEQYV. This chain links TRBV30 with TRBJ2-7, with 7 nucleotides matching TRBD2. Germline V lookup: CDR1 GTSNPN, CDR2 SVGIG (reference sequence). After removal of 2 bases from V and 3 bases from J, the junction contained 7 bases not matched to a gene. This CDR3 contains 14 residues.

This clone is a singleton in its sample. The chain joins TRBV5-1 to TRBJ2-2, with D tentatively TRBD1 or TRBD2 (6 bases each). V lost 3 bases, J lost 4 bases, and 13 bases lay in between. CDR3 length: 15 residues. The germline V gene has CDR1 SGHRS and CDR2 YFSETQ. The CDR3 protein is CASSSGGPFTGELFF. In nucleotides, the CDR3 is TGCGCCAGCAGCTCCGGGGGCCCGTTCACCGGGGAGCTGTTTTTT.

The chain links TRBV25-1 to TRBJ1-1; maybe TRBD1 (6 bases). The germline CDR1 and CDR2 sequences are MGHDK and SYGVNS. This CDR3 region has 16 residues. The germline V and J ends were trimmed by 2 bases and 4 bases, with 17 bases remaining between them. In DNA form, the CDR3 reads TGTGCCAGCAGTGAAACCCTCCACAGGGAAGGCACTGAAGCTTTCTTT. Translated, it gives CASSETLHREGTEAFF. Full variable domain (missing parts from reference TRBV25-1 and TRBJ1-1): EADIYQTPRYLVIGTGKKITLECSQTMGHDKMYWYQQDPGMELHLIHYSYGVNSTEKGDLSSESTVSRIRTEHFPLTLESARPSHTSQYLCASSETLHREGTEAFFGQGTRLTVV.

The chain uses TRBV7-9 and TRBJ1-1, with TRBD1 matching 7 bases. The CDR3 covers 14 residues. Germline loops: CDR1 SEHNR, CDR2 FQNEAQ (reference sequence). After removal of 3 bases from V and 3 bases from J, the junction contained 4 bases not matched to a gene. CDR3 residues: CASSFRGADTEAFF. CDR3 DNA sequence: TGTGCCAGCAGCTTCAGGGGGGCGGACACTGAAGCTTTCTTT. Complete variable domain (other parts from reference TRBV7-9 and TRBJ1-1): DTGVSQNPRHKITKRGQNVTFRCDPISEHNRLYWYRQTLGQGPEFLTYFQNEAQLEKSRLLSDRFSAERPKGSFSTLEIQRTEQGDSAMYLCASSFRGADTEAFFGQGTRLTVV.

The chain is built from TRBV27 and TRBJ1-1; perhaps TRBD1 as D (5 bases). The CDR3 contains 14 residues. V lost 6 bases and J 3 bases, leaving 14 bases between the germline ends. CDR1 MNHEY and CDR2 SMNVEV come from the germline V gene (reference sequence). Here the CDR3 DNA reads TGTGCCAGCAGGCAGACGGGGCGGGACACTGAAGCTTTCTTT. Its translation: CASRQTGRDTEAFF.

Note on this clone: One end of the junction varies from germline; a read error may be responsible. The chain couples TRBV30 to TRBJ1-2; possibly TRBD1 for D (6 bases). Germline V CDR1 and CDR2: GTSNPN, SVGIG (reference sequence). The CDR3 contains 14 residues. This CDR3 reads CARRTVAPNYGYTF. CDR3 bases: TGTGCCAGGAGGACAGTAGCCCCTAACTATGGCTACACCTTC.

The gene calls are TRBV30 and TRBJ1-5; 8 nucleotides align to TRBD1. CDR1 GTSNPN and CDR2 SVGIG come from the germline V gene (reference sequence). J lost 5 bases, V lost 5 bases, and 14 bases had no gene match. CDR3 length equals 16 residues. The CDR3 DNA is TGTGCCTGGTCAACCCCGGGGCAGGGGGCGGATCAGCCCCAGCATTTT. Protein product: CAWSTPGQGADQPQHF.

This clone was found once. The chain uses TRBV7-3 and TRBJ2-7; 10 nucleotides align to TRBD2. V was pared by 6 bases and J by 4 bases, with 6 bases of the junction left unmatched. CDR1 and CDR2 (germline): SGHTA, FQGTGA. This CDR3 is built from 14 residues. The CDR3 DNA follows: TGTGCCAGCAGTCTTAGCGGGGGGCCTTACGAGCAGTACTTC. Protein: CASSLSGGPYEQYF.

This chain connects TRBV18 to TRBJ1-6; D may be TRBD1 (5 bases). Germline CDR1 and CDR2: KGHSH and LQKENI. V was pared by 6 bases and J by 5 bases, with 14 bases between. The CDR3 loop spans 15 amino acids. CDR3 region: CASSPRDLNNSPLHF. The CDR3 DNA follows: TGTGCCAGCTCGCCGCGGGACTTAAATAATTCACCCCTCCACTTT.